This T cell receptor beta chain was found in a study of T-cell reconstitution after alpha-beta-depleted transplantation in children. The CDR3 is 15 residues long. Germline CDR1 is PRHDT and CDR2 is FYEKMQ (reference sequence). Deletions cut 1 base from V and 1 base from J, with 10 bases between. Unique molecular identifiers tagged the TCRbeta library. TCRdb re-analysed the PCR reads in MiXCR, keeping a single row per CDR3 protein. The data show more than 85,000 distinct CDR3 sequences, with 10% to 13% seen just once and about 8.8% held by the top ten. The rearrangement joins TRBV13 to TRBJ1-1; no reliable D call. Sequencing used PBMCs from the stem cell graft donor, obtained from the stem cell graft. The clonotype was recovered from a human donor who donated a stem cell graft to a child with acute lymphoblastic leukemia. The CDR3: CASSLDRASNTEAFF. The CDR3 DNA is TGTGCCAGCAGCTTAGATCGGGCGTCGAACACTGAAGCTTTCTTT.